This T cell receptor (beta chain) was recorded in a study of T cell responses to AZD1222 COVID-19 vaccine. General observations from the study: Across the whole spike, CD4 TCRs peaked at regions 160-218 and 743-854. The study identified only a handful of AZD1222 recipients as seropositive at baseline. Nearly half of the spike-specific TCRs reportedly recognize variant regions that carry no mutations. In a largely white British group with more females than males, clonal diversity was possibly underestimated.

In the case of this clone: Its antigen remains unidentified.

Here immunoSEQ multiplex PCR was the method, and the copy in TCRdb shows in-frame clones only, minus some. The table has over 150,000 clones, just over 90% seen once. The J segment lost 0 bases and the V segment lost 5 bases, leaving 6 bases of the junction unmatched. Germline V lookup: CDR1 MDHEN, CDR2 SYDVKM. CDR3 length equals 15 residues. The V gene is TRBV28, the J gene TRBJ2-7; 8 bases are a match to TRBD2. Sequenced here: peripheral blood, sampled on day 0 of MenACWY control vaccination. The source of this sequence is an adult in good health. The CDR3 nucleotides read TGTGCCAGCAGTACCCTTAGCGGGACCTCCTACGAGCAGTACTTC. Translating it yields CASSTLSGTSYEQYF.